This TCR beta chain was sequenced for a study of T cell changes during pregnancy in multiple sclerosis. Measured with immunoSEQ multiplex PCR; TCRdb has only the in-frame clones, and not every one. The repertoire has about 28,000 clones, just over 90% of them found once; the top ten carry 4.8%. This clone was counted once. Germline V gives CDR1 SGHAT, CDR2 FQNNGV. The CDR3 has 14 amino acids. With 1 base removed from V and 4 bases from J, the gap between germline ends came to 10 bases. This specimen was peripheral blood, taken in the first trimester of pregnancy. V gene TRBV11-2 combines with J gene TRBJ1-2; D may be TRBD1 (6 bases). The origin of this receptor is a female donor in good health, enrolled as a control in a pregnancy study. Here the CDR3 DNA reads TGTGCCAGCAGCTTAGGAGGGGGGGGCTATGGCTACACCTTC. Residues: CASSLGGGGYGYTF.